These 30 T cell receptor beta chains share one sample of origin, sequenced in a study of T cells in localized non-small cell lung cancer. Method: immunoSEQ multiplex PCR; TCRdb's copy keeps in-frame clones and lacks some. The profile shows around 90,000 clones, over 60% of them singletons. Sequenced material: PBMCs, taken before any cancer treatment. The receptors stem from a man aged 40-75 years with stage II squamous cell lung carcinoma.

Only a few counts were recorded for this clone. V is TRBV4-1 and J is TRBJ1-3, with D possibly TRBD1 on 5 matching bases. CDR3 size: 15 residues. Germline lookup yields CDR1 MGHRA and CDR2 YSYEKL. The V gene lost 1 base and the J gene lost 6 bases, with 13 bases spanning the gap. This CDR3 is CASSQAQGRANTIYF. CDR3 DNA: TGCGCCAGCAGCCAAGCTCAGGGCCGGGCAAACACCATATATTTT.

This rearrangement joins TRBV20-1 to TRBJ1-2; D is perhaps TRBD1 (6 bases). Trimming cost V 2 bases and J 8 bases, with 9 bases left between them. The CDR3 has 11 residues. The germline gives CDR1 DFQATT, CDR2 SNEGSKA (reference sequence). The CDR3 spells CSARQGTGYTF. The CDR3 bases are TGCAGTGCTAGACAGGGGACGGGCTACACCTTC.

As DNA, the CDR3 is TGTGCCACCAGCAGATCACGGGAGAACTATGGCTACACCTTC. Encoded protein: CATSRSRENYGYTF. The chain has TRBV15 and TRBJ1-2; D uncertain. This CDR3 comprises 14 residues. Trimming shortened V by 2 bases and J by 2 bases, and 9 bases separated the two germline ends. CDR1 is LNHNV and CDR2 is YYDKDF in the germline V gene (reference sequence).

Regarding this clone: A read error may produce the germline difference seen at one junction end. The chain links TRBV5-6 to TRBJ2-7; the D gene is possibly TRBD1 (5 bases). CDR1 SGHDT and CDR2 YYEEEE come from the germline V gene. The CDR3 has 15 amino acids. CDR3 sequence reads: CASTLLGVTLDEQYF. The DNA for the CDR3 is TGTGCCAGCACCTTGCTAGGGGTAACGCTGGACGAGCAGTACTTC.

The chain has TRBV7-9 and TRBJ1-3, with D possibly matching TRBD1 (6 bases). The germline V gene has CDR1 SEHNR and CDR2 FQNEAQ (reference sequence). The CDR3 has 14 amino acids. Trimming removed 1 base from V and 2 bases from J, with 6 bases in between. The CDR3 sequence is CASSLGTAGNTIYF. CDR3 nucleotide sequence: TGTGCCAGCAGCTTAGGGACAGCTGGAAACACCATATATTTT. The full variable domain, completed using reference TRBV7-9 and TRBJ1-3, is DTGVSQNPRHKITKRGQNVTFRCDPISEHNRLYWYRQTLGQGPEFLTYFQNEAQLEKSRLLSDRFSAERPKGSFSTLEIQRTEQGDSAMYLCASSLGTAGNTIYFGEGSWLTVV.

The gene calls are TRBV15 and TRBJ2-5, with 8 bases that match TRBD1. This CDR3 contains 16 residues. The ends lost 3 bases at V and 10 bases at J; junction bases unmatched: 16. Germline V gene lookup returns CDR1 LNHNV and CDR2 YYDKDF (reference sequence). The CDR3 region is CATSRRQTGASFNQYF. For the CDR3, the DNA is TGTGCCACCAGCAGGAGACAGACAGGGGCTTCCTTTAACCAGTACTTC.

This clone was detected a few times. The CDR3 reads CASSPPVDETQYF. The CDR3 DNA is TGTGCCAGCAGCCCCCCGGTGGACGAGACCCAGTACTTC. The chain employs TRBV7-8 and TRBJ2-5; D is ambiguous. Germline CDR1 and CDR2: SGHVS and FQNEAQ. This CDR3 region has 13 residues. V was clipped by 5 bases and J by 5 bases, with 12 bases between them.

At least ten counts were recorded for this clone. The chain couples TRBV19 to TRBJ2-5, with D tentatively TRBD2 (6 bases). The V end was cut by 7 bases, the J end by 5 bases, with 14 bases between. Germline loops: CDR1 LNHDA, CDR2 SQIVND (reference sequence). This CDR3 region has 13 residues. In DNA form, the CDR3 reads TGTGCCAGTAAGACGACTAGTCTGGAGACCCAGTACTTC. Amino acids: CASKTTSLETQYF.

For this clone: Within the sample, other DNA sequences also encode this same CDR3. This chain connects TRBV5-6 to TRBJ2-7; 7 bases match TRBD2. The CDR3 covers 15 residues. Germline V CDR1 and CDR2: SGHDT, YYEEEE. Losses at the gene ends were 0 bases for V and 0 bases for J; bases not matched to a gene: 3. DNA for the CDR3: TGTGCCAGCAGCTTGGGTGCGGGGGTCTCCTACGAGCAGTACTTC. Amino acids: CASSLGAGVSYEQYF.

This chain links TRBV15 with TRBJ1-6, with D unresolved. The length of the CDR3 is 15 residues. Germline assignment: CDR1 LNHNV and CDR2 YYDKDF (reference sequence). The V end lost 0 bases, the J end lost 7 bases, and 10 bases lay between the germline ends. CDR3 loop: CATSRDRTENSPLHF. In nucleotides, the CDR3 is TGTGCCACCAGCAGAGATCGAACAGAGAATTCACCCCTCCACTTT.

The chain joins TRBV6-1 to TRBJ2-7; 7 bases align to TRBD1. The CDR3 loop spans 18 amino acids. V lost 4 bases, J lost 0 bases, and 15 bases stayed unmatched. Germline V gives CDR1 MNHNS, CDR2 SASEGT. CDR3 region: CASSGQPETGPLSYEQYF. CDR3 in DNA: TGTGCCAGCAGTGGACAGCCTGAGACAGGGCCTCTCTCCTACGAGCAGTACTTC.

V and J are TRBV28 and TRBJ1-2, with D possibly matching TRBD1 (5 bases). The CDR3 consists of 11 residues. Deletions cut 6 bases from V and 5 bases from J, with 7 bases between. Germline values: CDR1 MDHEN, CDR2 SYDVKM. The CDR3 reads CASSPGYGYTF. For the CDR3, the DNA is TGTGCCAGCAGCCCAGGGTATGGCTACACCTTC.

This clone was picked up one time. The rearrangement links TRBV28 to TRBJ1-3, with D perhaps TRBD1 (5 bases). V shed 2 bases and J shed 4 bases, with 9 bases lying between them. The CDR3 contains 14 residues. Per the germline V gene, CDR1 is MDHEN and CDR2 is SYDVKM. The DNA for the CDR3 is TGTGCCAGCAGTTTAGGGGGGAGAGGAAACACCATATATTTT. The encoded protein is CASSLGGRGNTIYF.

The rearrangement uses TRBV19 and TRBJ2-7; no firm D call. V gave up 0 bases and J gave up 0 bases, with 9 bases separating them. This CDR3 is built from 15 residues. CDR1 and CDR2 from the germline V gene are LNHDA and SQIVND (reference sequence). The CDR3 bases are TGTGCCAGTAGTATAGATTTTCCAGCCTCCTACGAGCAGTACTTC. Amino acids: CASSIDFPASYEQYF.

This chain connects TRBV7-9 to TRBJ1-5, with TRBD1 matching over 9 bases. The CDR3 is made up of 15 amino acids. CDR1 and CDR2 from the germline V gene are SEHNR and FQNEAQ (reference sequence). J lost 4 bases, V lost 6 bases, and 7 bases had no gene match. CDR3 protein: CASSAPGQGNQPQHF. The CDR3 DNA follows: TGTGCCAGCAGTGCCCCGGGACAGGGTAATCAGCCCCAGCATTTT.

The V gene is TRBV6-1, the J gene TRBJ1-2; maybe TRBD1 (6 bases). The CDR3 contains 15 residues. Deletions cut 0 bases from V and 5 bases from J, with 13 bases between. Germline CDR1 reads MNHNS; CDR2 reads SASEGT. In DNA form, the CDR3 reads TGTGCCAGCAGTGAAGCTGCCAGGGGCGGTTATGGCTACACCTTC. Translation gives CASSEAARGGYGYTF.

This clone was observed a single time. The V call is TRBV28, the J call TRBJ1-5, with D possibly being TRBD1 (6 bases). CDR1 is MDHEN, CDR2 SYDVKM, per germline. This CDR3 is built from 14 residues. Trimming stripped 2 bases from V and 6 bases from J, with 11 bases between. The CDR3 DNA sequence: TGTGCCAGCAGTTTAGAGCCCAGGGGTCAGCCCCAGCATTTT. Translating gives CASSLEPRGQPQHF. Full variable domain (missing parts from reference TRBV28 and TRBJ1-5): DVKVTQSSRYLVKRTGEKVFLECVQDMDHENMFWYRQDPGLGLRLIYFSYDVKMKEKGDIPEGYSVSREKKERFSLILESASTNQTSMYLCASSLEPRGQPQHFGDGTRLSIL.

This clone was seen only a few times. This chain connects TRBV5-6 to TRBJ1-6, with D uncertain. Looked up from germline, CDR1 is SGHDT and CDR2 is YYEEEE. This CDR3 has 14 residues. V shed 3 bases and J shed 10 bases, with 14 bases lying between them. The CDR3 bases are TGTGCCAGCAGCTACCTCGGGATCGGCTCACCCCTCCACTTT. Its protein product is CASSYLGIGSPLHF.

The chain couples TRBV6-5 to TRBJ1-5; tentatively, D is TRBD1 (5 bases). CDR3 length: 15 residues. Deletions cut 5 bases from V and 2 bases from J, with 13 bases between. Germline CDR1 is MNHEY and CDR2 is SVGAGI. The DNA of the CDR3 is TGTGCCAGCAGTGGGGGTGGGGCGGGCAATCAGCCCCAGCATTTT. This codes for CASSGGGAGNQPQHF.

This clone was observed a handful of times. V gene TRBV30 combines with J gene TRBJ2-5; D is possibly TRBD2 (5 bases). CDR3 size: 12 residues. Germline loops: CDR1 GTSNPN, CDR2 SVGIG (reference sequence). V dropped 7 bases and J dropped 5 bases, with 14 bases sitting between them. In DNA form, the CDR3 reads TGTGCCTTATCCCTATCGGGGGAGACCCAGTACTTC. Translated, it gives CALSLSGETQYF.

This clone came up a few times. V and J are TRBV10-3 and TRBJ2-2; D is unclear. The germline V gene has CDR1 ENHRY and CDR2 SYGVKD. V gave up 6 bases and J gave up 7 bases, with 12 bases separating them. The CDR3 runs 13 residues. The CDR3 sequence is CAIRTPSDGELFF. In DNA, the CDR3 is TGTGCCATCAGGACCCCTTCTGACGGGGAGCTGTTTTTT.

This clone occurred a few times. This chain links TRBV5-1 with TRBJ1-2; D perhaps matches TRBD1 (5 bases). The CDR3 covers 15 residues. Trimming cost V 1 base and J 5 bases, with 15 bases left between them. Germline V gene data show CDR1 as SGHRS and CDR2 as YFSETQ. CDR3 residues: CASSLTSAGNYGYTF. DNA of the CDR3: TGCGCCAGCAGCTTGACCTCGGCAGGGAATTATGGCTACACCTTC.

V usage is TRBV6-1 and J usage is TRBJ2-7; 7 nucleotides match TRBD2. Germline V gene sequence: CDR1 MNHNS, CDR2 SASEGT. V gave up 3 bases and J gave up 3 bases; unmatched junction bases: 8. This CDR3 comprises 15 residues. Written as DNA, the CDR3 is TGTGCCAGCAGTGACGGGGGGTTCGCTAACTACGAGCAGTACTTC. As protein: CASSDGGFANYEQYF.

The rearrangement links TRBV5-1 to TRBJ1-4; no clear D. CDR1 is SGHRS and CDR2 is YFSETQ in the germline V gene. V lost 0 bases to trimming and J lost 3 bases, with 9 bases between them. The CDR3 contains 15 residues. The CDR3 sequence: CASSLGGSPNEKLFF. CDR3 in DNA: TGCGCCAGCAGCTTGGGTGGGAGCCCTAATGAAAAACTGTTTTTT.

The DNA for the CDR3 is TGTGCCACCAGCAGAGAAGGGGGCTATGGCTACACCTTC. Its protein product is CATSREGGYGYTF. The chain uses TRBV15 and TRBJ1-2, with a tentative D call TRBD1 (6 bases). The CDR3 length is 13 residues. Per germline, CDR1 LNHNV and CDR2 YYDKDF (reference sequence). Trimming took 0 bases from V and 4 from J, leaving 6 bases between them. The whole variable domain, remainder taken from reference TRBV15 and TRBJ1-2, is DAMVIQNPRYQVTQFGKPVTLSCSQTLNHNVMYWYQQKSSQAPKLLFHYYDKDFNNEADTPDNFQSRRPNTSFCFLDIRSPGLGDTAMYLCATSREGGYGYTFGSGTRLTVV.

The chain uses TRBV6-5 and TRBJ2-1; possibly TRBD1 or TRBD2 for D (5 bases each). CDR3 length: 16 amino acids. V lost 0 bases and J 0 bases, leaving 9 bases between the germline ends. Per germline, CDR1 MNHEY and CDR2 SVGAGI. Here the CDR3 reads CASSYSGESSYNEQFF. DNA for the CDR3: TGTGCCAGCAGTTACTCGGGGGAAAGCTCCTACAATGAGCAGTTCTTC.

The CDR3 sequence is CASSLIAGGREQYF. In DNA, the CDR3 is TGTGCCAGCAGCCTAATAGCGGGAGGGCGGGAGCAGTACTTC. V and J are TRBV14 and TRBJ2-7; TRBD2 matches at 11 bases. This CDR3 contains 14 residues. In germline, CDR1 is SGHDN, CDR2 FVKESK. With V trimmed by 4 bases and J by 7 bases, 6 bases remained unmatched.

The chain is built from TRBV6-1 and TRBJ2-7; D is undetermined. V lost 2 bases, J lost 4 bases, and 6 bases lay in between. Germline loops: CDR1 MNHNS, CDR2 SASEGT. The length of the CDR3 is 12 residues. This chain's CDR3 is CASSEHGYEQYF. The CDR3 DNA follows: TGTGCCAGCAGTGAACACGGGTACGAGCAGTACTTC.

The rearrangement uses TRBV7-6 and TRBJ2-5; D possibly uses TRBD1 or TRBD2 (5 bases each). The CDR3 runs to 14 residues. Trimming pared 6 bases from V and 5 bases from J, leaving 16 bases between. CDR1 is SGHVS, CDR2 FNYEAQ, per germline. Written as DNA, the CDR3 is TGTGCCAGCAGTAGGGACCCGGGCCGGGAGACCCAGTACTTC. Translated: CASSRDPGRETQYF.

This clone was picked up one time. The CDR3 nucleotides read TGTGCCACCAGCAGAAGACAGGGATTATTTGGCTACACCTTC. This codes for CATSRRQGLFGYTF. The chain couples TRBV15 to TRBJ1-2; 7 positions agree with TRBD1. This CDR3 is 14 amino acids long. Germline V gives CDR1 LNHNV, CDR2 YYDKDF (reference sequence). Germline trimming cut 2 bases from V and 7 bases from J; bases unmatched to any gene: 7.